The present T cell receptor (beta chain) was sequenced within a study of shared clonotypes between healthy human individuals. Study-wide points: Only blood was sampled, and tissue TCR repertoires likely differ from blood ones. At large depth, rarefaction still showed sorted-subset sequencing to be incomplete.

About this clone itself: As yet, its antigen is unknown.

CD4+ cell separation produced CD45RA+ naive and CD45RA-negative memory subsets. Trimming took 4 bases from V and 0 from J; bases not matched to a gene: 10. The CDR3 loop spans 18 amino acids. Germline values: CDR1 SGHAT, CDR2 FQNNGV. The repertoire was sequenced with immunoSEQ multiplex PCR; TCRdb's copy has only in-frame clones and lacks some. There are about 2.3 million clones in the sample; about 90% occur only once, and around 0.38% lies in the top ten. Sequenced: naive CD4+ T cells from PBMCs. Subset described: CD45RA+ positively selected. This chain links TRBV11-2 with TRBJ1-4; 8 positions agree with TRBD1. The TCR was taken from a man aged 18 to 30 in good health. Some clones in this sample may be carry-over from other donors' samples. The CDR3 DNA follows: TGTGCCAGCAGCTGGAGGGACAGGAGTTCTGCAACTAATGAAAAACTGTTTTTT. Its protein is CASSWRDRSSATNEKLFF.